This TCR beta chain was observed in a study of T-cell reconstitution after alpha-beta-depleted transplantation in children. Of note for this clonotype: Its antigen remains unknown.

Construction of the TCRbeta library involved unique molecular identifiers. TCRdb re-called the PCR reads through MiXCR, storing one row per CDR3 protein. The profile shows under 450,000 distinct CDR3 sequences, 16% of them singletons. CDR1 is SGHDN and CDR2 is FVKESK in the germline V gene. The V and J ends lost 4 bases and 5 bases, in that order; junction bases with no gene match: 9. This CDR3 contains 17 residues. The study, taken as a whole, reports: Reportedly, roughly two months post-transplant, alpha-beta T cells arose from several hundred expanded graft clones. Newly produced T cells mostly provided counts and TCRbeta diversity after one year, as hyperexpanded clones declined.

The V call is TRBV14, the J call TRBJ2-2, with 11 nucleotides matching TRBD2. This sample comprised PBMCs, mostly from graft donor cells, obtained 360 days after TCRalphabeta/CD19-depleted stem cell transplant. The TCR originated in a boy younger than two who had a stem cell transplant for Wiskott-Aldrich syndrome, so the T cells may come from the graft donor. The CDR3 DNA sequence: TGTGCCAGCAGCCTCGGACACCCTAGCGGGAGGACCGGGGAGCTGTTTTTT. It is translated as CASSLGHPSGRTGELFF. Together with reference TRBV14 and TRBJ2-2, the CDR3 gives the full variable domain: EAGVTQFPSHSVIEKGQTVTLRCDPISGHDNLYWYRRVMGKEIKFLLHFVKESKQDESGMPNNRFLAERTGGTYSTLKVQPAELEDSGVYFCASSLGHPSGRTGELFFGEGSRLTVL.